The T cell receptor (beta chain) described here comes from a study of T cell responses to AZD1222 COVID-19 vaccine. Whole-study results and caveats: Spike-specific TCR breadth and depth both grew after two AZD1222 doses. White British donors predominated, females outnumbered males, and clonal diversity was possibly underestimated.

Clones were read by immunoSEQ multiplex PCR, and TCRdb kept only the in-frame ones, dropping some. The sample has 150,000 or so clones, 80% to 95% seen once. Germline CDR1 is PRHDT and CDR2 is FYEKMQ (reference sequence). This CDR3 has 14 residues. Trimming removed 1 base at V and 0 bases at J, with 6 bases between. In regard to this clone: No antigen is known for it.

V is TRBV13 and J is TRBJ1-1; tentatively, D is TRBD1 (5 bases). The receptor was derived from an adult in good health. Specimen: peripheral blood, collected on day 0 of AZD1222 vaccination. CDR3 loop: CASSLAGLNTEAFF. For the CDR3, the DNA is TGTGCCAGCAGCTTAGCAGGGTTGAACACTGAAGCTTTCTTT. Using reference TRBV13 and TRBJ1-1 for the parts outside the CDR3, the full variable domain is AAGVIQSPRHLIKEKRETATLKCYPIPRHDTVYWYQQGPGQDPQFLISFYEKMQSDKGSIPDRFSAQQFSDYHSELNMSSLELGDSALYFCASSLAGLNTEAFFGQGTRLTVV.